The 27 T cell receptor beta chains given below trace back to one sample, sequenced in a study of T cell responses to AZD1222 COVID-19 vaccine. The table came from immunoSEQ multiplex PCR; TCRdb's copy has only in-frame clones and leaves some out. The sample yields about 120,000 clones, about 92% seen once. The source material was peripheral blood, sampled on day 0 of AZD1222 vaccination. The receptors stem from an adult in good health.

V usage is TRBV30 and J usage is TRBJ2-7, with TRBD1 identical over 9 bases. Looked up from germline, CDR1 is GTSNPN and CDR2 is SVGIG (reference sequence). The CDR3 covers 13 residues. The V and J ends lost 3 bases and 4 bases, in that order; junction bases with no gene match: 4. The CDR3 reads CAWRGQGKYEQYF. CDR3 coding DNA: TGTGCCTGGAGAGGACAGGGGAAATACGAGCAGTACTTC.

The chain has TRBV3-1 (or the pseudogene TRBV3-2) and TRBJ1-2; TRBD1 is a possible D gene (5 bases). The CDR3 sequence is 14 residues long. Germline V gene data show CDR1 as LGHDT and CDR2 as YNNKEL (reference sequence). Trimming stripped 4 bases from V and 3 bases from J, with 12 bases between. The CDR3 DNA follows: TGTGCCAGCAGCCCGCAGGGTTCACACTATGGCTACACCTTC. Its translation: CASSPQGSHYGYTF.

The chain recombines TRBV27 with TRBJ2-7, with TRBD2 matching over 7 bases. The CDR3 contains 15 residues. The germline CDR1 and CDR2 sequences are MNHEY and SMNVEV (reference sequence). The V segment lost 3 bases and the J segment 1 base; nucleotides outside the gene matches: 6. CDR3 bases: TGTGCCAGCAGTTTCATCTCGGGAGGTTCCTACGAGCAGTACTTC. Its translation is CASSFISGGSYEQYF.

The rearrangement links TRBV27 to TRBJ2-1; TRBD2 might be the D (5 bases). CDR3 length: 14 amino acids. V was cut by 5 bases and J by 5 bases, with 13 bases left in between. Germline-derived CDR1 and CDR2 are MNHEY and SMNVEV (reference sequence). In DNA form, the CDR3 reads TGTGCCAGCAGTCCCGGGATATGGGACAATGAGCAGTTCTTC. Amino acids: CASSPGIWDNEQFF.

V usage is TRBV6-6 and J usage is TRBJ1-1, with a weak D call TRBD1 (5 bases). CDR3 length: 13 residues. V lost 2 bases and J lost 4, with 8 bases in between. Germline CDR1 MNHNY, CDR2 SVGAGI (reference sequence). As DNA, the CDR3 is TGTGCCAGCAGTTACGGCAGGGCCACTGAAGCTTTCTTT. This encodes CASSYGRATEAFF.

The chain employs TRBV2 and TRBJ1-3; 7 bases are a match to TRBD1. Germline CDR1 and CDR2: SNHLY and FYNNEI. This CDR3 has 16 amino acids. Unmatched junction bases numbered 8, after V lost 5 bases and J lost 1 base. Here the CDR3 DNA reads TGTGCCAGCAGTCCCAGGGAGGGGGCGTCTGGAAACACCATATATTTT. The encoded protein is CASSPREGASGNTIYF.

The gene calls are TRBV27 and TRBJ2-1; no clear D gene. The CDR3 is 18 residues long. Germline CDR1 is MNHEY and CDR2 is SMNVEV (reference sequence). Trimming stripped 4 bases from V and 4 bases from J, with 23 bases between. CDR3 nucleotide sequence: TGTGCCAGCAGTTGGCGAGCTTATCCCATCGACTTATACAATGAGCAGTTCTTC. It translates to CASSWRAYPIDLYNEQFF.

The chain joins TRBV19 to TRBJ1-1; no definite D call. The CDR3 loop spans 11 amino acids. Germline CDR1 is LNHDA and CDR2 is SQIVND (reference sequence). V dropped 7 bases and J dropped 1 base, with 4 bases sitting between them. Written as DNA, the CDR3 is TGTGCCAGTACGGGGAACACTGAAGCTTTCTTT. It specifies CASTGNTEAFF.

The chain has TRBV27 and TRBJ1-2; a weak D match, TRBD1 (6 bases). This CDR3 has 14 amino acids. V was trimmed by 7 bases and J by 4 bases, leaving 16 bases between them. Germline CDR1 is MNHEY and CDR2 is SMNVEV (reference sequence). Here the CDR3 reads CASMTGASTYGYTF. The CDR3 nucleotides are TGTGCCAGCATGACGGGGGCCAGCACCTATGGCTACACCTTC.

The rearrangement uses TRBV20-1 and TRBJ2-1; possible D gene TRBD2, 7 bases. The CDR3 is 13 residues long. V was trimmed by 3 bases and J by 8 bases, leaving 14 bases between them. Germline values: CDR1 DFQATT, CDR2 SNEGSKA (reference sequence). The CDR3 DNA reads TGCAGTGCTAGTCTAGGGGGAGGGGATGAGCAGTTCTTC. Its protein is CSASLGGGDEQFF.

The chain employs TRBV15 and TRBJ1-4; a possible D gene is TRBD1 (5 bases). Germline CDR1 LNHNV, CDR2 YYDKDF (reference sequence). CDR3 length: 16 residues. V lost 1 base to trimming and J lost 8 bases, with 17 bases between them. CDR3 sequence (DNA): TGTGCCACCAGCAGAGGGCCCGGTGGGGGGGTGGAAAAACTGTTTTTT. Translated: CATSRGPGGGVEKLFF.

This chain links TRBV7-9 with TRBJ2-1; TRBD2 aligns across 13 bases. The CDR3 has 18 residues. Germline V CDR1 and CDR2: SEHNR, FQNEAQ (reference sequence). Trimming cost V 5 bases and J 9 bases; bases outside gene matches: 16. The DNA for the CDR3 is TGTGCCAGCAGCGCACCGGGACTAGCGGGACATTACCAGTCTGAGCAGTTCTTC. It codes for CASSAPGLAGHYQSEQFF.

This clone was detected a few times. This chain connects TRBV9 to TRBJ1-1; tentatively, D is TRBD1 (5 bases). The germline V and J ends were trimmed by 2 bases and 2 bases, with 7 bases remaining between them. Germline V gene data show CDR1 as SGDLS and CDR2 as YYNGEE. The CDR3 sequence is 13 residues long. CDR3 protein: CASSVTANTEAFF. CDR3 sequence (DNA): TGTGCCAGCAGCGTGACAGCTAACACTGAAGCTTTCTTT.

This chain uses TRBV4-3 with TRBJ2-3; TRBD2 matches 7 bases. With V trimmed by 3 bases and J by 2 bases, 8 bases remained unmatched. The CDR3 runs 16 residues. The germline V gene has CDR1 LGHNA and CDR2 YSLEER. The CDR3 sequence is CASSQVFSGYTDTQYF. DNA for the CDR3: TGCGCCAGCAGCCAGGTTTTTAGCGGGTACACAGATACGCAGTATTTT.

The chain couples TRBV5-4 to TRBJ1-1, with 8 bases matching TRBD1. The germline CDR1 and CDR2 sequences are SGHNT and YYREEE (reference sequence). This CDR3 is 15 amino acids long. Trimming took 3 bases from V and 6 from J; bases not matched to a gene: 10. This CDR3 is CASSWGGQGQSEAFF. DNA for the CDR3: TGTGCCAGCAGCTGGGGAGGACAGGGACAGTCTGAAGCTTTCTTT.

The chain employs TRBV6-2 or TRBV6-3 and TRBJ1-2; TRBD1 might be the D (6 bases). Germline V gene data show CDR1 as MNHEY and CDR2 as SVGEGT. V was trimmed by 5 bases and J by 5 bases, leaving 24 bases between them. This CDR3 comprises 17 residues. CDR3 sequence: CASSGHETGSGKYGYTF. The CDR3 DNA follows: TGTGCCAGCAGTGGCCACGAGACAGGCTCGGGAAAATATGGCTACACCTTC.

The chain uses TRBV2 and TRBJ2-4; tentatively, D is TRBD2 (5 bases). Trimming shortened V by 6 bases and J by 2 bases, and 11 bases separated the two germline ends. Germline V CDR1 and CDR2: SNHLY, FYNNEI. This CDR3 comprises 14 residues. The CDR3 sequence: CASRLGDTKNIQYF. CDR3 nucleotides: TGTGCCAGCAGACTAGGAGATACCAAAAACATTCAGTACTTC.

This clone was detected only once. The CDR3 region is CASDFSGGRSYEQYF. CDR3 in DNA: TGTGCCAGTGACTTCTCCGGGGGGCGCTCCTACGAGCAGTACTTC. The chain couples TRBV6-5 to TRBJ2-7; possible D gene TRBD2, 7 bases. Trimming left V 9 bases short and J 0 bases short, with 18 bases between. CDR1 MNHEY and CDR2 SVGAGI come from the germline V gene. The CDR3 is 15 amino acids.

This chain joins TRBV9 and TRBJ1-1, with D tentatively TRBD1 (6 bases). The germline V gene has CDR1 SGDLS and CDR2 YYNGEE. This CDR3 contains 15 residues. Trimming stripped 4 bases from V and 4 bases from J, with 17 bases between. The CDR3 spells CASSTTGFWGTEAFF. CDR3 DNA sequence: TGTGCCAGCAGCACAACAGGGTTCTGGGGCACTGAAGCTTTCTTT.

This chain links TRBV6-2 or TRBV6-3 with TRBJ1-2; no clear D gene. V lost 0 bases, J lost 4 bases, and 9 bases lay in between. The CDR3 is made up of 14 amino acids. CDR1 MNHEY and CDR2 SVGEGT come from the germline V gene. The CDR3 region has the DNA TGTGCCAGCAGTTACTCACGGGTCACCTATGGCTACACCTTC. Its translation: CASSYSRVTYGYTF.

This chain links TRBV27 with TRBJ1-5; 9 bases map to TRBD1. This CDR3 has 15 amino acids. Germline lookup yields CDR1 MNHEY and CDR2 SMNVEV (reference sequence). V lost 6 bases, J lost 4 bases, and 7 bases stayed unmatched. The CDR3 DNA follows: TGTGCCAGCAGCAGGGGACAGGGCCTAAATCAGCCCCAGCATTTT. Amino acids: CASSRGQGLNQPQHF.

The chain has TRBV2 and TRBJ2-1, with D unresolved. V was cut by 3 bases and J by 4 bases, with 7 bases left in between. Per germline, CDR1 SNHLY and CDR2 FYNNEI. The CDR3 spans 13 residues. CDR3 amino acids: CASSEYSYNEQFF. DNA of the CDR3: TGTGCCAGCAGTGAGTATTCGTACAATGAGCAGTTCTTC. Looking up the rest from reference TRBV2 and TRBJ2-1 gives the full variable domain: EPEVTQTPSHQVTQMGQEVILRCVPISNHLYFYWYRQILGQKVEFLVSFYNNEISEKSEIFDDQFSVERPDGSNFTLKIRSTKLEDSAMYFCASSEYSYNEQFFGPGTRLTVL.

This chain connects TRBV5-6 to TRBJ1-5; 9 nucleotides match TRBD1. After removal of 5 bases from V and 3 bases from J, the junction contained 3 bases not matched to a gene. This CDR3 has 14 amino acids. From germline, CDR1 is SGHDT and CDR2 YYEEEE. CDR3 sequence: CASSRTGDNQPQHF. For the CDR3, the DNA is TGTGCCAGCAGTCGGACAGGGGACAATCAGCCCCAGCATTTT.

V usage is TRBV11-2 and J usage is TRBJ2-1; 9 bases map to TRBD1. J gave up 9 bases and V 1 base, and 19 bases lay outside the gene matches. This CDR3 spans 19 amino acids. The germline CDR1 and CDR2 sequences are SGHAT and FQNNGV. The DNA of the CDR3 is TGTGCCAGCAGCTTAGCGACCCCCTGGGACAGGGTGTTGAATGGTGAGCAGTTCTTC. Residues: CASSLATPWDRVLNGEQFF.

The CDR3 spells CASSYSWNTEAFF. CDR3 nucleotide sequence: TGTGCCAGCAGTTACTCGTGGAACACTGAAGCTTTCTTT. The chain recombines TRBV6-5 with TRBJ1-1; D gene uncertain. The CDR3 contains 13 residues. Looked up from germline, CDR1 is MNHEY and CDR2 is SVGAGI. V was pared by 0 bases and J by 1 base, with 3 bases between.

The chain joins TRBV5-8 to TRBJ1-6; maybe TRBD1 (5 bases). V was trimmed by 1 base and J by 9 bases, leaving 14 bases between them. This CDR3 has 15 amino acids. CDR1 and CDR2 (germline): SGHTS, YDEGEE. The CDR3, as DNA: TGTGCCAGCAGCTTGTATACGGGGGGTTTTTCACCCCTCCACTTT. Amino acids: CASSLYTGGFSPLHF.

V usage is TRBV30 and J usage is TRBJ2-7, with D maybe TRBD1 (5 bases). V lost 0 bases and J lost 5, with 20 bases in between. Germline CDR1 GTSNPN, CDR2 SVGIG (reference sequence). CDR3 length: 16 amino acids. The CDR3 spells CAWSVNGRQGGNEQYF. In DNA, the CDR3 is TGTGCCTGGAGTGTGAACGGCAGGCAGGGTGGGAACGAGCAGTACTTC.